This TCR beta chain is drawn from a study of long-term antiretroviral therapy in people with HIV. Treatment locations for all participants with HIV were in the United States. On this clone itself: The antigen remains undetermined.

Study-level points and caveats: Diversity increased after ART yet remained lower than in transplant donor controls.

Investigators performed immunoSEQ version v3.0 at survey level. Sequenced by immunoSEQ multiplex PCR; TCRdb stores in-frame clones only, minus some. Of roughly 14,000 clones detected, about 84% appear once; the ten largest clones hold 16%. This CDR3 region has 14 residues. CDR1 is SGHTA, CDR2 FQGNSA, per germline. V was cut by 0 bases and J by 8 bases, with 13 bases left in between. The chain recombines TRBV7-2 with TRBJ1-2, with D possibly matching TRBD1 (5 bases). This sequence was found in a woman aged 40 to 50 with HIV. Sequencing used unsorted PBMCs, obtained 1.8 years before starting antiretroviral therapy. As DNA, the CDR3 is TGTGCCAGCAGCTTAGCGTATGAGGGGCTCGGCTACACCTTC. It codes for CASSLAYEGLGYTF.